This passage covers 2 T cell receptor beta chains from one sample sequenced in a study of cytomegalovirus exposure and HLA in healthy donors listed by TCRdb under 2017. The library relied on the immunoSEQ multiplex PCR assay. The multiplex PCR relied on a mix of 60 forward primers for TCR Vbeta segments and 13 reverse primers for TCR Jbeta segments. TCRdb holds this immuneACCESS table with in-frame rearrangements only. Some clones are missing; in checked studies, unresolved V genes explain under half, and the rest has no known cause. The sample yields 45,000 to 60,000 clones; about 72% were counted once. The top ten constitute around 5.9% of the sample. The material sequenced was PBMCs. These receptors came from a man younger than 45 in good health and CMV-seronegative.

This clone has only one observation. The CDR3 coding sequence is TGCGCCAGCAGCACCCCCCGGGGGAGCACAGATACGCAGTATTTT. Protein: CASSTPRGSTDTQYF. The chain couples TRBV5-1 to TRBJ2-3, with a possible D match to TRBD2 (6 bases). The V gene lost 4 bases and the J gene lost 0 bases, with 12 bases spanning the gap. The CDR3 extends over 15 amino acids. Germline V gene data show CDR1 as SGHRS and CDR2 as YFSETQ.

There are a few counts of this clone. For the CDR3, the DNA is TGTGCCAGCAGCGTAGGGGTAGCGGGAGGCTTCGAGCAGTACTTC. The encoded protein is CASSVGVAGGFEQYF. The chain is built from TRBV9 and TRBJ2-7, with TRBD2 matching 10 bases. Germline V lookup: CDR1 SGDLS, CDR2 YYNGEE. The trim removed 0 bases at V and 6 bases at J, leaving 6 bases unmatched. The CDR3 covers 15 residues.